These T cell receptor beta chains were read from a single sample in a study of metastatic and nonmetastatic thyroid tumors. TCRdb reprocessed the PCR reads via MiXCR. The sample lists around 15,000 clones, 25% to 30% occurring once. Specimen: blood. These receptors originate from a female donor with papillary thyroid cancer or a benign thyroid nodule (not recorded which). Some clones in this sample may be carry-over from other donors' samples. Both conserved end residues are part of each CDR3. D genes are given only for firm matches. Clone size is not always given. Where it is, it says once, few, many or a class for expanded clones.

v_call	clone_size	d_call	j_call	cdr3_nt	cdr3_aa
TRBV11-2	many	NA	TRBJ2-1	TGTGCCAGCAGTCACCGCGGCGGCTGGCGCGAGCAGTTCTTC	CASSHRGGWREQFF
TRBV6-1	few	NA	TRBJ1-5	TGTGCCAGCAGTGGGGGGTGGGGGTTGTCGCAGCCTCTGCATTTT	CASSGGWGLSQPLHF
TRBV14	NA	TRBD2	TRBJ2-5	TGTGCCAGCAGCCCCCGGTCGGGGAGGGAGGAGACCCAGTACTTC	CASSPRSGREETQYF
TRBV6-1	medium-sized	TRBD2	TRBJ2-1	TGTGCCAGCAGTCGTAGCGGGGGGGACAATGAGCAGTTCTTC	CASSRSGGDNEQFF
TRBV6-2/TRBV6-3	NA	TRBD1	TRBJ2-7	TGTGCCAGCAGCTACAGGGGCTACTACGAGCAGTACTTC	CASSYRGYYEQYF
TRBV9	NA	TRBD2	TRBJ2-1	TGTGCCAGCAGCGTTGCGGGAGTAAATGAGCAGTTCTTC	CASSVAGVNEQFF
TRBV3-1	many	TRBD2	TRBJ2-3	TGTGCCAGCAGCCAAGTATCCGGGGGGGCTCTCCCAGATACGCAGTATTTT	CASSQVSGGALPDTQYF
TRBV7-8	many	TRBD1	TRBJ1-5	TGTGCCAGCAGCTTCGGGGGTCTAGACAGGGGCCAGCCCCAGCATTTT	CASSFGGLDRGQPQHF
TRBV30	few	NA	TRBJ1-6	TGTGCCTGGAGTGCGGGGACTTACTCACCCCTCCACTTT	CAWSAGTYSPLHF
TRBV12-5	many	TRBD1	TRBJ2-1	TGTGCTAGTGGGACAACAGGGGTGGATGAGCAGTTCTTC	CASGTTGVDEQFF
TRBV25-1	many	NA	TRBJ1-1	TGTGCCAGCAGTGAATTTGAACGGGCGAACACTGAAGCTTTCTTT	CASSEFERANTEAFF
TRBV14	medium-sized	NA	TRBJ2-3	TGTGCCAGCAGCCCTTGGACCAGCACAGATACGCAGTATTTT	CASSPWTSTDTQYF
TRBV5-6	many	NA	TRBJ2-5	TGTGCCAGCAGCCGTAGGGGCGGGGGCTGGGAGACCCAGTACTTC	CASSRRGGGWETQYF
TRBV11-2	NA	TRBD1	TRBJ1-5	TGTGCCAGCAGCCCCAACAGGGGGGTCAATCAGCCCCAGCATTTT	CASSPNRGVNQPQHF
TRBV28	NA	TRBD1	TRBJ1-5	TGTGCAAGCATGACAGGGAACAATCAGCCCCTGCATTTT	CASMTGNNQPLHF
TRBV24-1	NA	TRBD1	TRBJ1-1	TGTGCCACCAGGGGACAGGGTTACACTGAAGCTTTCTTT	CATRGQGYTEAFF
TRBV10-3	medium-sized	NA	TRBJ2-3	TGTGCCATCAGTATCCAATTAGATACGCAGTATTTT	CAISIQLDTQYF
TRBV6-1	few	TRBD1	TRBJ1-6	TGTGCCAGCAGGGACAGGGAAAATTCACCCCTCCACTTT	CASRDRENSPLHF
TRBV19	medium-sized	TRBD2	TRBJ2-1	TGTGCCAGCCAGCGGGATCCCTACAATGAGCAGTTCTTC	CASQRDPYNEQFF
TRBV7-2	medium-sized	TRBD1	TRBJ2-7	TGTGCCAGCAGAGGGACAGCTTCTTCCTACGAGCAGTACTTC	CASRGTASSYEQYF
TRBV7-8	NA	NA	TRBJ2-1	TGTGCCAGCAGCCAGGGCCAGCGGTGGAATGAGCAGTTCTTC	CASSQGQRWNEQFF
TRBV28	few	NA	TRBJ1-5	TGTGCCAGCAGTTTACGTGGTCGGGACAATCAGCCCCAGCATTTT	CASSLRGRDNQPQHF
TRBV19	medium-sized	NA	TRBJ2-6	TGTGCCAGTAGTAAACATATACAGGGCGGTGGGGCCAACGTCCTGACTTTC	CASSKHIQGGGANVLTF
TRBV19	many	TRBD1	TRBJ1-4	TGTGCCAGCACAGGACAGGGTGGTGAAAAACTGTTTTTT	CASTGQGGEKLFF
TRBV28	NA	TRBD1	TRBJ1-3	TGTGCCAGCAGTTCACTAGACAGGGTTTCTGGAAACACCATATATTTT	CASSSLDRVSGNTIYF
TRBV7-2	many	NA	TRBJ2-5	TGTGCCAGCAGCTTAGGGCAGGGGGGTACACAAGAGACCCAGTACTTC	CASSLGQGGTQETQYF
TRBV27	NA	NA	TRBJ2-7	TGTGCCAGCAGTTTATCCCTACCGCCCTACGAGCAGTACTTC	CASSLSLPPYEQYF
TRBV12-5	NA	NA	TRBJ1-3	TGTGCTAGTGTTTTGCCCCCACACCGATACCCTGGAAACACCTTATATTTT	CASVLPPHRYPGNTLYF
TRBV12-3/TRBV12-4	few	NA	TRBJ1-3	TGTGCCAGCAGACAGAGCTCTGGAAACACCATATATTTT	CASRQSSGNTIYF
TRBV7-9	once	NA	TRBJ1-3	TGTGCCAGCTCACCACCGAGATCTGGAAACACCATATATTTT	CASSPPRSGNTIYF
TRBV15	medium-sized	NA	TRBJ1-5	TGTGCCACCAGACGAGCGCTTAGGGACGATCAGCCCCAGCATTTT	CATRRALRDDQPQHF
TRBV7-9	few	NA	TRBJ1-1	TGTGCCAGCAGGCAAAATACCGGGGAAGCTTTCTTT	CASRQNTGEAFF
TRBV30	medium-sized	NA	TRBJ1-2	TGTGCCTGGAGTTCGGGGTACGACTATGGCTACACCTTC	CAWSSGYDYGYTF
TRBV7-9	NA	TRBD1	TRBJ1-2	TGTGCCAGCAGCTTCGGAGCAAGGACAGGAGAAGGCTACACCTTC	CASSFGARTGEGYTF
TRBV15	NA	NA	TRBJ2-7	TGTGCCACCAGCATCCCCCCTTACGAGCAGTACTTC	CATSIPPYEQYF
TRBV20-1	medium-sized	NA	TRBJ2-2	TGCAGTGCTAGAGATTTCGGCAGACCAGAGACCGGGGAGCTGTTTTTT	CSARDFGRPETGELFF
TRBV30	NA	NA	TRBJ1-1	TGTGCCTGGAGTACTCGGGGGATGGGGAACACTGAAGCTTTCTTT	CAWSTRGMGNTEAFF
TRBV24-1	medium-sized	TRBD1	TRBJ2-1	TGTGCCACCAGTGATTCGAGGACAGGGTGGTCCTACAATGAGCAGTTCTTC	CATSDSRTGWSYNEQFF
TRBV27	NA	NA	TRBJ2-3	TGTGCCAGCAGGTTAGACAGCCCCACAGATACGCAGTATTTT	CASRLDSPTDTQYF
TRBV20-1	NA	NA	TRBJ2-3	TGCAGTTCTAGAGATCTTAGGCGTCCTAGCACAGATACGCAGTATTTT	CSSRDLRRPSTDTQYF
TRBV9	NA	NA	TRBJ2-2	TGTGCCAGCAGCGTAAACGTCAACACCGGGGAGCTGTTTTTT	CASSVNVNTGELFF
TRBV28	few	TRBD1	TRBJ2-1	TGTGCCAGCAGAACGGGACAGGGGGAGATAAATGAGCAGTTCTTC	CASRTGQGEINEQFF